This entry features one T cell receptor beta chain sequence. CDR1 SNHLY and CDR2 FYNNEI come from the germline V gene. Trimming stripped 8 bases from V and 3 bases from J, with 11 bases between. The length of the CDR3 is 12 residues. Authors' processing steps: Estimated nucleated cell counts came from reference gene primer amplification. Sequenced by immunoSEQ multiplex PCR; TCRdb stores in-frame clones only, minus some. V and J calls and clone size are as listed in that table; D and trimming were resolved from the DNA. The repertoire includes 250,000 to 350,000 clones, approximately 90% of them detected once, and approximately 2% sits in the top ten. These data are taken from a study of blood T cell repertoires in COVID-19. The wider study: T cells, B-cell-depleted T cells, or PBMCs supplied cDNA or gDNA.

The chain employs TRBV2 and TRBJ2-7; D is undetermined. Input material: peripheral blood. This receptor was identified in a man between 18 and 35 years old with active or convalescent COVID-19. The CDR3 region has the DNA TGTGCCAGCCTTTCCGACAACTACGAGCAGTACTTC. Translating gives CASLSDNYEQYF.